The 27 T cell receptor beta chains below were found in one sample sequenced in a study of T cell changes during pregnancy in multiple sclerosis. Data came from immunoSEQ multiplex PCR; TCRdb stores just in-frame clones and leaves some out. The sample has about 36,000 clones; 93% are singletons. This material consisted of CD4+ T cells from peripheral blood mononuclear cells, taken in the first trimester of pregnancy. These receptors came from a female donor with multiple sclerosis, enrolled in a pregnancy study.

V usage is TRBV7-2 and J usage is TRBJ1-1; D remains ambiguous. The CDR3 is 11 amino acids. Germline V CDR1 and CDR2: SGHTA, FQGNSA. V was trimmed by 2 bases and J by 7 bases, leaving 5 bases between them. CDR3 nucleotide sequence: TGTGCCAGCAGCTTAACGGGTGAAGCTTTCTTT. It is translated as CASSLTGEAFF. The full variable domain, with the rest looked up from reference TRBV7-2 and TRBJ1-1, is GAGVSQSPSNKVTEKGKDVELRCDPISGHTALYWYRQSLGQGLEFLIYFQGNSAPDKSGLPSDRFSAERTGGSVSTLTIQRTQQEDSAVYLCASSLTGEAFFGQGTRLTVV.

The table lists this clone with a count of one. The chain employs TRBV11-1 and TRBJ2-3, with 8 nucleotides matching TRBD2. The CDR3 sequence is 15 residues long. Trimming at V came to 3 bases and at J to 6 bases, leaving 8 bases not matched to a gene. Germline CDR1 and CDR2: SGHAT and FQDESV (reference sequence). The DNA for the CDR3 is TGTGCCAGCAGCTTTCGACGGGGGGGTTACGATACGCAGTATTTT. This translates into CASSFRRGGYDTQYF.

J is TRBJ1-5 and V is TRBV15, with D perhaps TRBD1 (5 bases). The CDR3 runs to 15 residues. The V gene lost 0 bases and the J gene lost 2 bases, with 8 bases spanning the gap. Germline V gene sequence: CDR1 LNHNV, CDR2 YYDKDF (reference sequence). The CDR3 region has the DNA TGTGCCACCAGCAGAGAGGGGCAGGGCAATCAGCCCCAGCATTTT. Translating it yields CATSREGQGNQPQHF.

The chain is built from TRBV11-2 and TRBJ2-3, with 15 positions matching TRBD2. Looked up from germline, CDR1 is SGHAT and CDR2 is FQNNGV. The length of the CDR3 is 16 residues. The V gene end was trimmed by 4 bases and the J gene end by 6 bases; junction bases not matched to a gene: 5. CDR3 DNA sequence: TGTGCCAGCAGCTCGGGACTAGCGGGGGGCTTTGATACGCAGTATTTT. This encodes CASSSGLAGGFDTQYF.

The chain uses TRBV9 and TRBJ2-5; the match to TRBD2 covers 11 bases. CDR3 length equals 17 residues. The germline V gene has CDR1 SGDLS and CDR2 YYNGEE. V shed 0 bases, J shed 2 bases, and the junction held 6 bases outside the gene matches. The CDR3 is CASSVGGSGGAQETQYF. The CDR3 DNA sequence: TGTGCCAGCAGCGTAGGAGGTAGCGGGGGGGCTCAAGAGACCCAGTACTTC.

This chain's CDR3 is CASSLTGTEAFF. In DNA, the CDR3 is TGTGCCAGCAGTTTAACAGGGACCGAAGCTTTCTTT. The genes are TRBV2 and TRBJ1-1; D is perhaps TRBD1 (6 bases). The CDR3 is 12 residues long. Germline loops: CDR1 SNHLY, CDR2 FYNNEI. Trimming stripped 5 bases from V and 8 bases from J, with 12 bases between.

The rearrangement uses TRBV4-1 and TRBJ2-2; TRBD2 agrees at 14 bases. With V trimmed by 1 base and J by 4 bases, 5 bases remained unmatched. Germline V gene data show CDR1 as MGHRA and CDR2 as YSYEKL. The CDR3 runs to 18 residues. CDR3 protein: CASSQGLAGGPGTGELFF. The CDR3 DNA is TGCGCCAGCAGCCAAGGACTAGCGGGGGGGCCCGGCACCGGGGAGCTGTTTTTT.

The chain uses TRBV30 and TRBJ1-4; 9 nucleotides line up with TRBD1. The CDR3 runs to 14 residues. In germline, CDR1 is GTSNPN, CDR2 SVGIG (reference sequence). V was pared by 0 bases and J by 6 bases, with 2 bases of the junction left unmatched. CDR3 nucleotides: TGTGCCTGGAGTGTACAGGGGGCACATGAAAAACTGTTTTTT. Translation gives CAWSVQGAHEKLFF.

This chain uses TRBV6-1 with TRBJ2-3, with a possible D match to TRBD2 (5 bases). This CDR3 contains 14 residues. V was trimmed by 6 bases and J by 0 bases, leaving 10 bases between them. Germline loops: CDR1 MNHNS, CDR2 SASEGT. This CDR3 is CASRGGLSTDTQYF. The CDR3 DNA reads TGTGCCAGCAGAGGCGGACTTAGCACAGATACGCAGTATTTT.

The rearrangement uses TRBV5-5 and TRBJ1-2; no reliable D call. Looked up from germline, CDR1 is SGHKS and CDR2 is YYEKEE (reference sequence). The CDR3 contains 11 residues. Trimming removed 1 base from V and 7 bases from J, with 5 bases in between. The CDR3, as DNA: TGTGCCAGCAGCTTGCGAGGTGGCTACACCTTC. Its protein product is CASSLRGGYTF.

The chain uses TRBV7-9 and TRBJ1-2; D is perhaps TRBD1 (6 bases). The V gene's germline CDR1 is SEHNR and CDR2 FQNEAQ (reference sequence). The CDR3 runs 13 residues. V lost 5 bases and J 2 bases, leaving 9 bases between the germline ends. CDR3 amino acids: CASSVGQNYGYTF. The CDR3 DNA is TGTGCCAGCAGCGTCGGACAGAACTATGGCTACACCTTC.

This rearrangement joins TRBV29-1 to TRBJ2-1; 14 bases are a match to TRBD2. Per germline, CDR1 SQVTM and CDR2 ANQGSEA. V lost 6 bases to trimming and J lost 9 bases; unmatched junction nucleotides: 7. This CDR3 has 14 amino acids. DNA for the CDR3: TGCAGCGTCCCGGGACTAGCGGGAGTCACTGAGCAGTTCTTC. This encodes CSVPGLAGVTEQFF.

This chain links TRBV28 with TRBJ1-2, with a tentative D call TRBD1 (5 bases). The CDR3 has 17 residues. V lost 2 bases and J lost 7, with 23 bases in between. From germline, CDR1 is MDHEN and CDR2 SYDVKM. The CDR3 bases are TGTGCCAGCAGTTTAGGACCCCTATGGGGGGAGGCAGGTGGCTACACCTTC. Residues: CASSLGPLWGEAGGYTF.

The chain is built from TRBV5-1 and TRBJ2-2, with D tentatively TRBD2 (6 bases). The CDR3 has 16 amino acids. V shed 4 bases and J shed 2 bases, with 15 bases lying between them. Germline CDR1 reads SGHRS; CDR2 reads YFSETQ. The CDR3 bases are TGCGCCAGCAGCCCCGGGAGACAACCAAACACCGGGGAGCTGTTTTTT. This encodes CASSPGRQPNTGELFF.

In DNA form, the CDR3 reads TGTGCCAGCAGGTCCACAGGGGGAACTGGAAACACCATATATTTT. Translated, it gives CASRSTGGTGNTIYF. The genes are TRBV27 and TRBJ1-3, with 8 positions matching TRBD1. The germline V gene has CDR1 MNHEY and CDR2 SMNVEV (reference sequence). J gave up 2 bases and V 6 bases, and 6 bases lay outside the gene matches. This CDR3 has 15 amino acids.

The genes are TRBV15 and TRBJ1-4, with unresolved D. Germline CDR1 is LNHNV and CDR2 is YYDKDF (reference sequence). Deletions cut 1 base from V and 8 bases from J, with 8 bases between. The CDR3 consists of 13 residues. CDR3 in amino acids: CATSRGHKEKLFF. CDR3 nucleotides: TGTGCCACCAGCAGAGGTCACAAAGAAAAACTGTTTTTT.

This chain links TRBV12-5 with TRBJ2-3, with D tentatively TRBD2 (6 bases). Looked up from germline, CDR1 is LGHNT and CDR2 is FRNRAP. The length of the CDR3 is 13 residues. V gave up 5 bases and J gave up 6 bases, with 12 bases separating them. This chain's CDR3 is CASGTLAGDTQYF. The DNA of the CDR3 is TGTGCTAGTGGTACCCTGGCGGGGGATACGCAGTATTTT. The variable domain in full, with the rest retrieved from reference TRBV12-5 and TRBJ2-3, is DARVTQTPRHKVTEMGQEVTMRCQPILGHNTVFWYRQTMMQGLELLAYFRNRAPLDDSGMPKDRFSAEMPDATLATLKIQPSEPRDSAVYFCASGTLAGDTQYFGPGTRLTVL.

V usage is TRBV6-6 and J usage is TRBJ2-1, with 7 bases aligning to TRBD1. The V gene end was trimmed by 6 bases and the J gene end by 5 bases; junction bases not matched to a gene: 7. The germline V gene encodes CDR1 MNHNY and CDR2 SVGAGI (reference sequence). The CDR3 has 14 amino acids. The CDR3 reads CASRKDRVNNEQFF. In DNA form, the CDR3 reads TGTGCCAGCAGGAAAGACAGGGTAAACAATGAGCAGTTCTTC.

The chain carries TRBV30 and TRBJ2-3, with unresolved D. Trimming took 0 bases from V and 1 from J, leaving 8 bases between them. This CDR3 contains 14 residues. Germline-derived CDR1 and CDR2 are GTSNPN and SVGIG (reference sequence). CDR3 protein: CAWSVLIRTDTQYF. Written as DNA, the CDR3 is TGTGCCTGGAGTGTACTCATACGCACAGATACGCAGTATTTT. Drawing the rest from reference TRBV30 and TRBJ2-3, the complete variable domain is SQTIHQWPATLVQPVGSPLSLECTVEGTSNPNLYWYRQAAGRGLQLLFYSVGIGQISSEVPQNLSASRPQDRQFILSSKKLLLSDSGFYLCAWSVLIRTDTQYFGPGTRLTVL.

The chain links TRBV7-3 to TRBJ2-1; D not certain. The germline V gene has CDR1 SGHTA and CDR2 FQGTGA. The CDR3 has 14 residues. The ends were cut back, 2 bases at V and 0 bases at J, with 5 bases in the middle. The chain's CDR3 is CASSLLSSYNEQFF. As DNA, the CDR3 is TGTGCCAGCAGCTTACTGAGCTCCTACAATGAGCAGTTCTTC.

This chain links TRBV4-3 with TRBJ1-6, with D possibly being TRBD1 (6 bases). V lost 4 bases and J 4 bases, leaving 11 bases between the germline ends. This CDR3 is built from 15 residues. The germline CDR1 and CDR2 sequences are LGHNA and YSLEER. The CDR3 spells CASSRGQFYNSPLHF. The DNA of the CDR3 is TGCGCCAGCAGCCGTGGACAGTTTTATAATTCACCCCTCCACTTT.

This clone was seen a handful of times. J is TRBJ2-6 and V is TRBV13; perhaps TRBD1 as D (6 bases). Germline V gives CDR1 PRHDT, CDR2 FYEKMQ (reference sequence). Trimming cost V 6 bases and J 2 bases, with 14 bases left between them. The CDR3 has 16 amino acids. The DNA of the CDR3 is TGTGCCAGCAGTCCCCTTGGGGGCACTGGGGCCAACGTCCTGACTTTC. This sequence encodes CASSPLGGTGANVLTF. The full variable domain, with the rest looked up from reference TRBV13 and TRBJ2-6, is AAGVIQSPRHLIKEKRETATLKCYPIPRHDTVYWYQQGPGQDPQFLISFYEKMQSDKGSIPDRFSAQQFSDYHSELNMSSLELGDSALYFCASSPLGGTGANVLTFGAGSRLTVL.

The chain links TRBV28 to TRBJ1-4, with D possibly being TRBD1 (5 bases). The germline V and J ends were trimmed by 6 bases and 6 bases, with 14 bases remaining between them. CDR1 and CDR2 from the germline V gene are MDHEN and SYDVKM. The CDR3 is 14 residues long. DNA of the CDR3: TGTGCCAGCAGCTTGAACGTCAGGGATGAAAAACTGTTTTTT. Translating gives CASSLNVRDEKLFF.

This sequence joins TRBV11-2 and TRBJ2-7; 9 nucleotides match TRBD2. Germline V gene data show CDR1 as SGHAT and CDR2 as FQNNGV. Germline trimming cut 3 bases from V and 1 base from J; bases unmatched to any gene: 4. The CDR3 has 15 amino acids. CDR3 in amino acids: CASSFGSGRSYEQYF. Here the CDR3 DNA reads TGTGCCAGCAGCTTTGGTAGCGGGAGATCCTACGAGCAGTACTTC.

The chain carries TRBV10-1 and TRBJ2-7; 9 bases map to TRBD2. Germline CDR1 is WNHNN and CDR2 is SYGVQD (reference sequence). This CDR3 contains 15 residues. J gave up 2 bases and V 1 base, and 3 bases lay outside the gene matches. The DNA for the CDR3 is TGCGCCAGCAGTGAGTTTGGACTAGCGCCCTACGAGCAGTACTTC. Protein product: CASSEFGLAPYEQYF.

V usage is TRBV7-3 and J usage is TRBJ2-6; 11 bases are shared with TRBD1. CDR1 and CDR2 from the germline V gene are SGHTA and FQGTGA. The V and J ends lost 2 bases and 1 base, in that order; junction bases with no gene match: 4. This CDR3 has 18 amino acids. CDR3 region: CASSLLGTGGSGANVLTF. The CDR3 nucleotides read TGTGCCAGCAGCTTATTAGGGACAGGGGGTTCTGGGGCCAACGTCCTGACTTTC.

The genes are TRBV7-9 and TRBJ2-1; 11 bases agree with TRBD2. Looked up from germline, CDR1 is SEHNR and CDR2 is FQNEAQ (reference sequence). This CDR3 is 16 amino acids long. Trimming at V came to 1 base and at J to 6 bases, leaving 5 bases not matched to a gene. The CDR3 sequence: CASSLGRLAGGNEQFF. The CDR3 DNA follows: TGTGCCAGCAGCTTAGGAAGGCTAGCGGGAGGCAATGAGCAGTTCTTC.